This is a list of T cell receptor beta chains from one sample in a study of PD-1 and CTLA-4 blockade in melanoma. Profiled with immunoSEQ multiplex PCR; TCRdb holds only in-frame clones, not every one. The sample lists 20,000 to 25,000 clones, more than 70% occurring once. Source: CD8+ T cells from peripheral blood, taken before anti-PD-1 treatment. The receptors derive from a human donor with melanoma. The CDR3 runs from the conserved cysteine through the conserved F or W. D genes are given only for firm matches. The size of a clone is reported for some rows only, either as once, few or many, or as a class for expanded clones.

>TRBD1|-|TRBV23-1|TRBJ1-1
CASSQGAGGQTEAFF
TGCGCCAGCAGTCAAGGGGCAGGGGGCCAGACTGAAGCTTTCTTT
>-|-|TRBV6-2/TRBV6-3|TRBJ1-1
CASSPPDMPEAFF
TGTGCCAGCAGTCCCCCGGACATGCCTGAAGCTTTCTTT
>-|-|TRBV25-1|TRBJ2-1
CASSEIDPEGVFF
TGTGCCAGCAGTGAAATCGACCCAGAGGGCGTTTTCTTC
>-|-|TRBV7-9|TRBJ2-5
CASSTSGNVETQYF
TGTGCCAGCAGTACCAGCGGAAACGTCGAGACCCAGTACTTC
>-|few|TRBV4-3|TRBJ1-4
CASSPSALPNEKLFF
TGCGCCAGCAGCCCATCGGCGTTGCCAAATGAAAAACTGTTTTTT
>TRBD2|once|TRBV6-5|TRBJ2-1
CASRKRGSYNEQFF
TGTGCCAGCAGGAAGCGGGGATCCTACAATGAGCAGTTCTTC
>-|-|TRBV27|TRBJ2-7
CASSWQQGDEQYF
TGTGCCAGCAGTTGGCAACAGGGAGACGAGCAGTACTTC
>-|-|TRBV19|TRBJ2-4
CASSIDLTGFRDIQYF
TGTGCCAGTAGTATAGATCTGACAGGATTCAGAGACATTCAGTACTTC
>-|-|TRBV27|TRBJ2-1
CASSWPARGNEQFF
TGTGCCAGCAGTTGGCCAGCTCGGGGAAATGAGCAGTTCTTC
>TRBD1|-|TRBV5-8|TRBJ1-1
CASSPWTGNTEAFF
TGTGCCAGCAGTCCCTGGACAGGGAACACTGAAGCTTTCTTT
>TRBD1|once|TRBV5-4|TRBJ1-1
CASRRTGVLMNTEAFF
TGTGCCAGCAGGAGGACAGGGGTCCTAATGAACACTGAAGCTTTCTTT
>-|once|TRBV4-3|TRBJ1-2
CASSQDRGGNYGYTF
TGCGCCAGCAGCCAAGATCGCGGGGGCAACTATGGCTACACCTTC
>-|-|TRBV4-2|TRBJ2-7
CASSQAAEGISYEQYF
TGTGCCAGCAGCCAAGCAGCAGAGGGCATCTCCTACGAGCAGTACTTC
>-|-|TRBV6-2/TRBV6-3|TRBJ1-1
CASSYRREGPQAEAFF
TGTGCCAGCAGTTACCGTAGAGAGGGGCCCCAGGCTGAAGCTTTCTTT
>-|few|TRBV6-6|TRBJ1-5
CASSGGQFSNQPQHF
TGTGCCAGCAGTGGGGGGCAGTTTAGCAATCAGCCCCAGCATTTT
>TRBD1|-|TRBV7-9|TRBJ1-6
CASSSRQGASPLHF
TGTGCCAGCAGCTCCCGACAGGGGGCCTCACCCCTCCACTTT
>-|-|TRBV6-2/TRBV6-3|TRBJ1-1
CASSPNTEAFF
TGTGCCAGCAGTCCGAACACTGAAGCTTTCTTT
>-|-|TRBV7-9|TRBJ2-3
CASSPKGVAQYF
TGTGCCAGCAGTCCAAAGGGGGTTGCGCAGTATTTT
>-|-|TRBV19|TRBJ1-5
CASSIDLRGLNQPQHF
TGTGCCAGTAGTATAGATCTTCGGGGGCTTAATCAGCCCCAGCATTTT
>-|-|TRBV3-1/TRBV3-2|TRBJ2-7
CASSQGVGSEQYF
TGTGCCAGCAGCCAAGGAGTAGGGAGCGAGCAGTACTTC
>-|-|TRBV3-1/TRBV3-2|TRBJ1-1
CASSQDPTLNTEAFF
TGTGCCAGCAGCCAAGACCCCACCTTGAACACTGAAGCTTTCTTT
>TRBD1|few|TRBV4-1|TRBJ2-1
CASSQGQRLGQFF
TGCGCCAGCAGCCAGGGACAGCGACTCGGGCAGTTCTTC
>-|-|TRBV19|TRBJ1-1
CASSIGGSEAFF
TGTGCCAGTAGTATAGGGGGTTCTGAAGCTTTCTTT
>-|-|TRBV28|TRBJ1-2
CASGELDANYGYTF
TGTGCCAGCGGCGAACTCGACGCTAACTATGGCTACACCTTC
>-|-|TRBV5-4|TRBJ1-1
CASSWVTGTEAFF
TGTGCCAGCAGCTGGGTGACCGGGACTGAAGCTTTCTTT
>-|-|TRBV7-9|TRBJ1-1
CASSLAHGGRNTEAFF
TGTGCCAGCAGCTTAGCGCATGGGGGTAGGAACACTGAAGCTTTCTTT
>TRBD1|-|TRBV28|TRBJ2-5
CASSLWGRGRETQYF
TGTGCCAGCAGCTTATGGGGAAGGGGGCGGGAGACCCAGTACTTC
>TRBD1|-|TRBV30|TRBJ1-2
CAWRQGANGYTF
TGTGCCTGGCGACAGGGGGCTAATGGCTACACCTTC
>TRBD2|-|TRBV27|TRBJ2-3
CASSWGLAGAPRTQYF
TGTGCCAGCAGTTGGGGACTAGCGGGGGCCCCGAGGACGCAGTATTTT
>-|-|TRBV9|TRBJ2-1
CASSGPIRHNEQFF
TGTGCCAGCAGCGGTCCTATTCGGCACAATGAGCAGTTCTTC
>TRBD1|-|TRBV6-4|TRBJ1-2
CASRRAGRDRGYGYTF
TGTGCCAGCAGGAGGGCTGGTCGGGACAGGGGTTATGGCTACACCTTC
>-|-|TRBV28|TRBJ1-2
CASSFVDYYGYTF
TGTGCCAGCAGTTTCGTGGATTACTATGGCTACACCTTC
>-|-|TRBV20-1|TRBJ2-1
CSGFYNEQFF
TGCAGTGGCTTCTACAATGAGCAGTTCTTC
>TRBD2|-|TRBV11-2|TRBJ2-1
CASSLDSGATYNEQFF
TGTGCCAGCAGCTTAGATAGCGGGGCCACCTACAATGAGCAGTTCTTC
>TRBD1|few|TRBV24-1|TRBJ1-2
CATGTGTNYGYTF
TGTGCCACTGGGACAGGCACTAACTATGGCTACACCTTC
>-|-|TRBV5-6|TRBJ2-2
CASSLGGAGELFF
TGTGCCAGCAGCTTGGGGGGCGCGGGGGAGCTGTTTTTT
>-|-|TRBV7-6|TRBJ1-6
CASSLGAGSSPLHF
TGTGCCAGCAGCCTTGGGGCAGGAAGTTCACCCCTCCACTTT
>TRBD1|-|TRBV27|TRBJ2-7
CASRGGTYEQYF
TGTGCCAGCAGAGGGGGCACCTACGAGCAGTACTTC
>-|-|TRBV29-1|TRBJ2-7
CSVETGGSYEQYF
TGCAGCGTTGAAACCGGGGGCTCCTACGAGCAGTACTTC
>-|-|TRBV5-6|TRBJ1-1
CASSDSGTHTEAFF
TGTGCCAGCAGCGACTCAGGGACCCACACTGAAGCTTTCTTT
>-|-|TRBV12-3/TRBV12-4|TRBJ1-3
CASSLGGNTIYF
TGTGCCAGCAGTTTGGGAGGAAACACCATATATTTT
>-|-|TRBV5-1|TRBJ2-3
CASSPDTEDTQYF
TGCGCCAGCAGCCCGGACACCGAAGATACGCAGTATTTT